The present TCR beta chain was sequenced within a study of quantifying T cell responses using KT2 cells listed by TCRdb under 2017. Study-wide context: RNA was DNase-treated and reverse transcribed with TCR alpha and beta constant-region primers, mostly using SuperScript III. Under optimum conditions, the T4 ligation step was estimated to exceed 9% efficiency. To prevent over-amplification, PCR2 was performed as a SYBR Green qPCR and halted at a predetermined fluorescence threshold.

The CDR3 spans 18 residues, from the cysteine through the phenylalanine. Only the CDR3 DNA stays, 54 bases, in frame from base 1. A distance of 28 bases separates the germline ends of V and J, which lose 6 bases and 6 bases respectively. This clonotype was counted ten times or more. It lacks a known antigen. The input lacks base qualities; no much larger clone sits a single base away. Libraries were prepared through UMI-ligation and nested PCR. A single-stranded oligonucleotide bearing the Illumina SP2 sequence and a UMI was ligated to the 3' end of the cDNA with T4 RNA ligase 1. PCR1 used about 4 cycles (98 degrees C 15 s, 69 degrees C 30 s, 72 degrees C 40 s), and the beta primer was an equimolar mix of RC1.1 and RC1.2 that covered TRBC1 and TRBC2. From PCR2 onward, TCR alpha and beta chains were processed separately, and sample indices and Illumina adaptors were added. The UMI comprised 12 random nucleotides, as two hexamers separated by a spacer, placed after an 8-base spacer. Sequencing was done on an Illumina MiSeq using v2 2x251 paired-end chemistry, usually with some twelve samples per run. To increase diversity, 5-7% PhiX DNA was added to each sequencing library. In the original analysis: The raw reads were converted into FASTQ with bcl2fastq and then demultiplexed by dual indices with Demultiplexor. V and J genes were assigned by Decombinator through tag matching that permitted a single base-pair mismatch. Using UMIs, Collapsinator corrected both sequencing errors and the frequency errors that come from PCR heterogeneity. CDR3Translator turned Decombinator identifiers into nucleotide sequence, translated that sequence into amino acids, and pulled out the CDR3 based on C- and N-terminal motifs. Each distinct KT2 TCR was counted as a cluster of KT2 sequences sharing one unique molecular identifier. TCRdb applied fastp at Q25 and MiXCR to the public reads, then kept only in-frame beta chains. Under each unique CDR3 protein, matching rows form one entry showing the most common genes and DNA. The V and J calls were determined by TCRdb, not by the authors. The sample table holds about 33,000 distinct CDR3 sequences, of which about 9.3% were seen once. More than 9.5% of the sample is taken by the ten largest.

To test the sensitivity and accuracy of the pipeline, known numbers of KT2, a T cell clone whose TCR had already been sequenced, were spiked into unfractionated PBMC. A range of KT2-to-PBMC ratios was generated by mixing KT2 cells with a fixed number of PBMC. The investigation overall reported the following: No side-by-side comparison of the pipeline with other TCR sequencing techniques was included in the study. The numbers of KT2 alpha and beta sequences increased linearly with the number of input KT2 cells across several orders of magnitude. Even at the lowest spike-in tested, roughly one KT2 cell per 100,000 PBMC, KT2 sequences were still detected. Saturation in the detection of KT2 sequences was observed at very high KT2 spike-in numbers.

The chain is assembled from TRBV12-3 or TRBV12-4 and TRBJ2-3, with the D gene too uncertain to name. The material sequenced was PBMCs spiked with cells of the T cell clone KT2. This TCR was sampled from a human donor. The DNA is as follows: TGTGCCAGCAGGACAACCTTGGGGTTGGGCGCGAGTCCGGATACGCAGTATTTT. Translated, this gives CASRTTLGLGASPDTQYF.